Each of the 19 T cell receptor beta chains below was sequenced from the same sample in a study of glioma-infiltrating T cells. Amplification of TCR alpha and beta CDR3 regions from RNA used iRepertoire nested multiplex PCR. TCRdb analysed the multiplex PCR reads with MiXCR anew, one entry per CDR3 protein. This sample has around 390,000 distinct CDR3 sequences, with 41% found just once. The sequenced sample consisted of glioma tissue, nonneoplastic brain tissue, or PBMCs (not recorded which). The receptor set was obtained from a human donor with low-grade glioma or glioblastoma, undergoing nonglioma brain surgery, or in good health (not recorded which).

A word on this clonotype: A much larger clone lies one base from this, so it may be a read error. The chain joins TRBV28 to TRBJ2-5; weak D call: TRBD1 (6 bases). CDR1 is MDHEN and CDR2 is SYDVKM in the germline V gene. This CDR3 has 12 amino acids. CDR3 bases: TGTGCCAGCAGAACAGGGAGCGAGACCCAGTGCTTC. Its translation is CASRTGSETQCF.

This clonotype turned up a few times. V usage is TRBV2 and J usage is TRBJ2-3; 7 bases are a match to TRBD2. CDR1 SNHLY and CDR2 FYNNEI come from the germline V gene. After removal of 9 bases from V and 1 base from J, the junction contained 7 bases not matched to a gene. The CDR3 extends over 14 amino acids. This chain's CDR3 is CARGGSGGTDTQYF. CDR3 nucleotides: TGTGCCAGGGGCGGGAGCGGAGGCACAGATACGCAGTATTTT.

This clonotype was recorded at least ten times. The chain is built from TRBV20-1 and TRBJ2-1, with TRBD2 as a possible D gene (6 bases). This CDR3 contains 16 residues. CDR1 DFQATT and CDR2 SNEGSKA come from the germline V gene (reference sequence). V was clipped by 0 bases and J by 4 bases, with 16 bases between them. The CDR3 loop reads CSARDPGTRRYNEQFF. The CDR3 bases are TGCAGTGCTAGAGACCCCGGGACTCGCCGATACAATGAGCAGTTCTTC.

This clonotype has ten or more counts. The V call is TRBV20-1, the J call TRBJ2-1; D might be TRBD2 (5 bases). Trimming shortened V by 4 bases and J by 0 bases, and 10 bases separated the two germline ends. The CDR3 sequence is 14 residues long. CDR1 is DFQATT, CDR2 SNEGSKA, per germline (reference sequence). CDR3 amino acids: CSAKDYSSYNEQFF. The CDR3 DNA sequence: TGCAGTGCTAAAGACTACAGCTCCTACAATGAGCAGTTCTTC.

Comments on this clonotype: A much larger clone lies a single base off, so this may be a read error. No conserved phenylalanine or tryptophan ends this CDR3, so it is likely a read error. The chain recombines TRBV28 with TRBJ1-1, with D unresolved. Germline values: CDR1 MDHEN, CDR2 SYDVKM. This CDR3 is built from 11 residues. The V end was cut by 8 bases, the J end by 2 bases, with 6 bases between. CDR3 amino acids: CASRKNTEAFL. The CDR3 bases are TGTGCCAGCCGTAAAAACACTGAAGCTTTCTTG.

This clonotype was seen ten or more times. This rearrangement joins TRBV6-6 to TRBJ2-2, with D uncertain. From germline, CDR1 is MNHNY and CDR2 SVGAGI (reference sequence). CDR3 size: 14 residues. The V gene lost 0 bases and the J gene lost 2 bases, with 4 bases spanning the gap. CDR3 nucleotides: TGTGCCAGCAGTTACTCGTTAAACACCGGGGAGCTGTTTTTT. This codes for CASSYSLNTGELFF.

This clonotype has only one observation. This may arise from a read error, as a much more abundant clone is one base away. The conserved closing phenylalanine or tryptophan is absent in this CDR3, likely reflecting a read error. The CDR3 loop reads CASSYMTFANTGELFS. The CDR3 DNA reads as TGTGCCAGCAGTTACATGACGTTCGCGAACACCGGGGAGCTGTTTTCT. The gene calls are TRBV27 and TRBJ2-2; no reliable D call. The CDR3 runs to 16 residues. V lost 4 bases and J lost 0, with 12 bases in between. CDR1 and CDR2 (germline): MNHEY, SMNVEV (reference sequence).

This chain joins TRBV11-2 and TRBJ2-7, with D uncertain. CDR3 length: 14 residues. CDR1 and CDR2 (germline): SGHAT, FQNNGV. V lost 2 bases and J 3 bases, leaving 11 bases between the germline ends. The CDR3 nucleotides read TGTGCCAGCAGCTTACTCCGAGACGGCTACGAGCAGTACTTC. Its translation is CASSLLRDGYEQYF.

As to this clonotype: The junction differs from germline at one of its ends, possibly a read error. This rearrangement joins TRBV28 to TRBJ2-5; 14 positions match TRBD2. Germline loops: CDR1 MDHEN, CDR2 SYDVKM. The CDR3 length is 15 residues. This CDR3 is CASSTPGLAGETEYF. CDR3 DNA: TGTGCCAGCAGTACCCCGGGACTAGCGGGAGAGACCGAGTACTTC.

This clonotype was seen a handful of times. At one boundary the junction diverges from the germline segment, which might be a read error. The genes are TRBV6-2 or TRBV6-3 and TRBJ2-2; TRBD2 matches 9 bases. Germline loops: CDR1 MNHEY, CDR2 SVGEGT. This CDR3 spans 16 amino acids. DNA of the CDR3: TGTGCCATCAGTGAGATCTCTAGCGGGAATTCCGTGGAGCTGTTTTTT. It specifies CAISEISSGNSVELFF.

In this sample, this clonotype turned up a few times. This sequence joins TRBV3-1 and TRBJ2-1; possible D gene TRBD2, 6 bases. CDR1 and CDR2 (germline): LGHDT, YNNKEL (reference sequence). This CDR3 has 13 amino acids. V shed 4 bases and J shed 12 bases, with 16 bases lying between them. CDR3 nucleotides: TGTGCCAGCAGCCCGCAACTAGCTCTAGTGCAGTTCTTC. Translated, it gives CASSPQLALVQFF.

This clonotype turned up a few times. The chain links TRBV18 to TRBJ2-7; D possibly corresponds to TRBD2 (5 bases). Trimming cost V 4 bases and J 3 bases, with 10 bases left between them. This CDR3 contains 13 residues. Per germline, CDR1 KGHSH and CDR2 LQKENI. CDR3 amino acids: CASSLERGYEQYF. CDR3 DNA sequence: TGTGCCAGCTCACTTGAACGGGGCTACGAGCAGTACTTC.

Only a few counts were recorded for this clonotype. One end of the junction fails to match germline, which may point to a read error. The chain is built from TRBV20-1 and TRBJ2-7, with D possibly matching TRBD1 (6 bases). The CDR3 covers 13 residues. Germline loops: CDR1 DFQATT, CDR2 SNEGSKA (reference sequence). CDR3 in DNA: TGCAGTGCCAGAGGGGGAGCTGGCTACGAGCAGTACTTC. This encodes CSARGGAGYEQYF.

This clonotype was seen only a few times. The chain combines TRBV25-1 with TRBJ1-6, with 7 bases that match TRBD1. The CDR3 is 17 residues long. CDR1 is MGHDK, CDR2 SYGVNS, per germline. J was trimmed by 1 base and V by 6 bases; bases with no gene match: 9. CDR3 region: CASSSDRVLSYNSPLHF. For the CDR3, the DNA is TGTGCCAGCAGCTCCGACAGGGTTTTATCCTATAATTCACCCCTCCACTTT.

With regard to this clonotype: The CDR3 does not close with the conserved phenylalanine or tryptophan, likely indicating a read error. The chain links TRBV25-1 to TRBJ1-2, with a weak D call TRBD1 (6 bases). The CDR3 extends over 12 amino acids. CDR1 and CDR2 from the germline V gene are MGHDK and SYGVNS. Trimming stripped 8 bases from V and 7 bases from J, with 14 bases between. The CDR3 spells CASQGSAAGYTL. In DNA form, the CDR3 reads TGTGCCAGCCAGGGGAGCGCGGCTGGCTACACCCTC.

The chain joins TRBV18 to TRBJ2-1; D tentatively fits TRBD1 or TRBD2 (6 bases each). The ends were cut back, 2 bases at V and 2 bases at J, with 16 bases in the middle. This CDR3 is 17 amino acids long. Per germline, CDR1 KGHSH and CDR2 LQKENI. The chain's CDR3 is CASSPLQGRTTYNEQFF. In nucleotides, the CDR3 is TGTGCCAGCTCACCATTGCAGGGGCGGACTACCTACAATGAGCAGTTCTTC.

V and J are TRBV15 and TRBJ2-7; D not certain. V gave up 5 bases and J gave up 7 bases, with 9 bases separating them. Per germline, CDR1 LNHNV and CDR2 YYDKDF (reference sequence). This CDR3 spans 11 amino acids. The CDR3 DNA sequence: TGTGCCACCAGCGTCCAGGATGAGCAGTACTTC. Encoded protein: CATSVQDEQYF. The whole variable domain, filled in from reference TRBV15 and TRBJ2-7, reads DAMVIQNPRYQVTQFGKPVTLSCSQTLNHNVMYWYQQKSSQAPKLLFHYYDKDFNNEADTPDNFQSRRPNTSFCFLDIRSPGLGDTAMYLCATSVQDEQYFGPGTRLTVT.

This clonotype has more than one count but fewer than ten. This sequence joins TRBV2 and TRBJ1-5; D remains ambiguous. Germline V CDR1 and CDR2: SNHLY, FYNNEI. Trimming shortened V by 5 bases and J by 4 bases, and 6 bases separated the two germline ends. The CDR3 is 12 amino acids. CDR3 coding DNA: TGTGCCAGCAGTCCAGGTAATCAGCCCCAGCATTTT. Protein product: CASSPGNQPQHF.

The chain joins TRBV3-1 to TRBJ2-7; 8 bases match TRBD2. This CDR3 has 15 amino acids. V lost 1 base, J lost 4 bases, and 6 bases stayed unmatched. Germline CDR1 reads LGHDT; CDR2 reads YNNKEL (reference sequence). This CDR3 is CASSQGLGLEYEQYF. The CDR3, as DNA: TGTGCCAGCAGCCAAGGACTGGGACTAGAGTACGAGCAGTACTTC.